The following is a TCR beta chain sequence with its context. Its cognate antigen is unknown. The data were obtained in a study of cytomegalovirus exposure and HLA in healthy donors. Study summary: The roughly 660 first-cohort repertoires shared a platform with the approximately 110 validation repertoires, as reported in a later analysis.

The CDR3 spans 14 residues. J gave up 5 bases and V 1 base, and 2 bases lay outside the gene matches. From germline, CDR1 is SGHTA and CDR2 FQGNSA. Method: immunoSEQ multiplex PCR; TCRdb's copy keeps in-frame clones and lacks some. The sample consists of some 110,000 clones, about 88% of them appearing once. Study-level results: Researchers counted 164 TCR beta chains as cytomegalovirus-associated. One later analysis, an examination of the 120 validation repertoires, found that first-cohort TCR clusters tended to co-occur in them.

The approximately 120-subject validation cohort, separate from the approximately 670-subject first cohort, included the donors. The source material was PBMCs. The sequence derives from a woman in her late teens or twenties in good health and CMV-seropositive. The chain combines TRBV7-2 with TRBJ2-5, with 9 nucleotides matching TRBD2. This CDR3 is CASSLGAGGETQYF. The CDR3 DNA reads TGTGCCAGCAGCTTAGGAGCGGGGGGTGAGACCCAGTACTTC.